This T cell receptor (beta chain) is drawn from a study of CD8 T cells in ankylosing spondylitis. Study-level points and caveats: Previous work reported some of these motif variants in the synovial fluid and blood of reactive arthritis.

Germline V gene lookup returns CDR1 LGHNA and CDR2 YNFKEQ. This CDR3 is 17 amino acids long. J lost 0 bases, V lost 5 bases, and 5 bases had no gene match. From the 5' RACE reads, TCRdb called clonotypes with MiXCR, one entry per CDR3 protein. Of 150,000 to 200,000 distinct CDR3 sequences in the sample, around 17% were seen once. Concerning this clonotype itself: Its antigen is not identified.

The chain uses TRBV4-2 and TRBJ2-5, with 14 bases matching TRBD2. The sample was blood, either unsorted or a sorted T cell fraction (not recorded which). This clonotype was obtained from a male donor with ankylosing spondylitis or in good health (not recorded which). CDR3 amino acids: CASSDGTSGRNQETQYF. The CDR3 DNA sequence: TGTGCCAGCAGCGATGGGACTAGCGGGAGAAACCAAGAGACCCAGTACTTC.